The rows below give T cell receptor beta chains drawn from one sample of a study of cytomegalovirus exposure and HLA in healthy donors. Generated by immunoSEQ multiplex PCR, the TCRdb table keeps only in-frame clones and is missing some. Of some 150,000 clones listed, about 79% are singletons. Sequenced sample: PBMCs. These receptors were obtained from a male donor in good health and CMV-seronegative. Each CDR3 is given with its conserved first and last residue. A D gene is named only where the DNA matches it firmly. Clone size is stated in some rows and not others, as once, few, many or a class when expanded.

clone_size j_call d_call v_call cdr3_aa cdr3_nt
once TRBJ2-7 TRBD1 TRBV7-3 CASSSWDSPYEQYF TGTGCCAGCAGCTCATGGGACAGCCCCTACGAGCAGTACTTC
. TRBJ2-7 TRBD1 TRBV4-3 CASSLGQASSYEQYF TGCGCCAGCAGCCTGGGACAGGCGAGCTCCTACGAGCAGTACTTC
. TRBJ1-3 . TRBV6-1 CASGGTGSNGNTIYF TGTGCCAGCGGGGGGACGGGAAGTAACGGAAACACCATATATTTT
. TRBJ1-2 . TRBV9 CASSVGDSNYGYTF TGTGCCAGCAGCGTAGGAGACAGTAACTATGGCTACACCTTC
. TRBJ1-1 . TRBV7-2 CASSLGSGGRAEAFF TGTGCCAGCAGCTTAGGATCGGGGGGGAGGGCTGAAGCTTTCTTT
once TRBJ2-7 TRBD1 TRBV10-1 CASSERGTDSYEQYF TGCGCCAGCAGTGAAAGGGGGACAGACTCCTACGAGCAGTACTTC
. TRBJ1-1 . TRBV7-9 CASSLEERTEAFF TGTGCCAGCAGCTTAGAGGAGAGGACTGAAGCTTTCTTT
once TRBJ2-5 . TRBV23-1 CASSQWRQGETQYF TGCGCCAGCAGTCAATGGCGGCAGGGGGAGACCCAGTACTTC
. TRBJ2-2 . TRBV2 CASSPSRTGELFF TGTGCCAGCAGTCCAAGTCGGACCGGGGAGCTGTTTTTT
once TRBJ2-2 . TRBV7-2 CASSYTGTKNTGELFF TGTGCCAGCAGTTACACCGGGACAAAGAACACCGGGGAGCTGTTTTTT
. TRBJ2-1 . TRBV18 CASSPSAGNVGYNEQFF TGTGCCAGCTCACCCTCCGCGGGAAATGTCGGATACAATGAGCAGTTCTTC
few TRBJ2-3 TRBD2 TRBV10-3 CAISASGSTDTQYF TGTGCCATCAGTGCTAGCGGAAGCACAGATACGCAGTATTTT
. TRBJ2-7 TRBD2 TRBV28 CASSLSRGSSYEQYF TGTGCCAGCAGTTTATCCCGCGGGAGCTCCTACGAGCAGTACTTC
. TRBJ2-1 . TRBV5-4 CASSPQGYNEQFF TGTGCCAGCAGCCCTCAGGGATACAATGAGCAGTTCTTC
. TRBJ1-2 . TRBV6-1 CASNGWPDDYGYTF TGTGCCAGCAACGGGTGGCCTGATGACTATGGCTACACCTTC
. TRBJ2-1 TRBD2 TRBV25-1 CASSEPGLAGNEQFF TGTGCCAGCAGTGAACCCGGACTAGCCGGCAATGAGCAGTTCTTC
. TRBJ1-2 TRBD1 TRBV5-1 CASRDLTGDAYTF TGCGCCAGCAGAGATCTTACAGGGGACGCCTACACCTTC
. TRBJ1-2 TRBD1 TRBV7-9 CASSLVVTRTGLGYTF TGTGCCAGCAGCTTAGTAGTTACTCGGACAGGGCTTGGCTACACCTTC
. TRBJ2-1 TRBD2 TRBV12-5 CASGASGYNEQFF TGTGCTAGTGGGGCTAGCGGTTACAATGAGCAGTTCTTC
. TRBJ1-1 . TRBV9 CASSPGRGLEAFF TGTGCCAGCAGCCCCGGCAGGGGCCTTGAAGCTTTCTTT
. TRBJ1-4 . TRBV27 CASSLGTGSGEKLFF TGTGCCAGCAGTTTGGGGACGGGCAGCGGGGAAAAACTGTTTTTT
. TRBJ2-2 TRBD2 TRBV2 CASRGLAGTGELFF TGTGCCAGCAGAGGACTAGCGGGGACGGGGGAGCTGTTTTTT
. TRBJ2-1 . TRBV7-3 CASSTTGTWGDEQFF TGTGCCAGCAGCACAACCGGGACCTGGGGGGATGAGCAGTTCTTC
. TRBJ1-2 TRBD1 TRBV5-1 CASSRGDRGGYTF TGCGCCAGCAGCCGGGGGGACAGGGGTGGCTACACCTTC
. TRBJ1-4 . TRBV6-5 CASRDSGANEKLFF TGTGCCAGCAGAGACAGTGGGGCTAATGAAAAACTGTTTTTT
once TRBJ1-1 . TRBV6-6 CASIGLQGEAFF TGTGCCAGCATTGGGTTGCAGGGAGAAGCTTTCTTT
. TRBJ1-1 . TRBV7-9 CSSSTTAEAFF TGTTCCAGCAGCACGACAGCTGAAGCTTTCTTT
. TRBJ2-7 TRBD2 TRBV18 CASSREREPYEQYF TGTGCCAGCTCACGCGAGCGGGAGCCGTACGAGCAGTACTTC
. TRBJ2-7 . TRBV19 CASSIGFNSREQYF TGTGCCAGTAGTATCGGGTTCAACTCTAGGGAGCAGTACTTC
. TRBJ1-2 . TRBV5-8 CASSFPSQGIDYGYTF TGTGCCAGCAGCTTCCCTTCACAGGGCATCGACTATGGCTACACCTTC
. TRBJ2-1 . TRBV6-5 CASSYLAGIYNEQFF TGTGCCAGCAGTTACTTGGCGGGCATCTACAATGAGCAGTTCTTC